The 7 T cell receptor beta chains listed next were all sequenced from one sample in a study of monozygotic twins with inflammatory bowel disease. TCRdb re-called the 5' RACE reads and catalogs CDR3 proteins one per entry, DNA excluded. This table holds approximately 160,000 distinct CDR3 sequences. Sequencing was done on a sample of blood. The receptor source for this set is a human donor with ulcerative colitis or Crohn's disease, or a healthy co-twin of an affected twin (not recorded which).

This sequence joins TRBV15 and TRBJ2-5. Germline V gene lookup returns CDR1 LNHNV and CDR2 YYDKDF (reference sequence). The CDR3 has 15 amino acids. The CDR3 reads CATSRDIGGVETQYF.

The chain couples TRBV5-8 to TRBJ2-1. Per the germline V gene, CDR1 is SGHTS and CDR2 is YDEGEE. The CDR3 spans 15 residues. CDR3 loop: CASSPGVLSYNEQFF.

The V call is TRBV15, the J call TRBJ1-1. This CDR3 is built from 14 residues. The germline CDR1 and CDR2 sequences are LNHNV and YYDKDF (reference sequence). The CDR3 sequence is CATSRDSRTSEAFF.

This chain connects TRBV7-9 to TRBJ2-1; absent DNA, TCRdb's TRBD2 call cannot be checked. Germline-derived CDR1 and CDR2 are SEHNR and FQNEAQ (reference sequence). This CDR3 has 15 amino acids. CDR3 sequence: CASSSRLAGNNEQFF.

The rearrangement uses TRBV11-2 and TRBJ2-1; as DNA is missing, the TRBD2 call by TCRdb cannot be tested. The CDR3 extends over 15 amino acids. CDR1 SGHAT and CDR2 FQNNGV come from the germline V gene. The CDR3 region is CASSSREERLVEQFF.

The rearrangement joins TRBV27 to TRBJ2-7; there is no DNA to check the TCRdb D call of TRBD2. The CDR3 covers 14 residues. Germline V CDR1 and CDR2: MNHEY, SMNVEV (reference sequence). The chain's CDR3 is CASTPLAGLDEQYF.

The genes are TRBV18 and TRBJ1-4; TCRdb returns TRBD1, unconfirmable since there is no DNA. This CDR3 has 16 amino acids. Germline loops: CDR1 KGHSH, CDR2 LQKENI. CDR3 amino acids: CASSQDRATTNEKLFF.